One sample yielded the 4 T cell receptor beta chains listed below, sequenced in a study of blood T cell repertoires in COVID-19. Generated by immunoSEQ multiplex PCR, the TCRdb table keeps only in-frame clones and is missing some. The sample comprises about 78,000 clones, roughly nine tenths of which are singletons, and 4.5% to 6% rests with the top ten. The sequenced sample was peripheral blood. The source of these receptors is a man aged 50 to 60 with active or convalescent COVID-19.

This clone was observed a handful of times. The chain carries TRBV5-1 and TRBJ2-7; TRBD1 might be the D (8 bases). This CDR3 has 16 amino acids. V lost 2 bases, J lost 5 bases, and 20 bases lay in between. Germline V lookup: CDR1 SGHRS, CDR2 YFSETQ. The CDR3 nucleotides read TGCGCCAGCAGCTTCGCAGTAGGACAGGGAGGGGACGAGCAGTACTTC. Translation gives CASSFAVGQGGDEQYF.

The chain is built from TRBV4-1 and TRBJ2-1, with D possibly being TRBD2 (7 bases). V lost 1 base to trimming and J lost 2 bases, with 9 bases between them. The CDR3 length is 15 residues. Germline lookup yields CDR1 MGHRA and CDR2 YSYEKL. CDR3 in amino acids: CASSQAGGPYNEQFF. The CDR3 DNA follows: TGCGCCAGCAGCCAAGCGGGGGGCCCCTACAATGAGCAGTTCTTC.

The CDR3 DNA sequence: TGTGCCAGCTCGCCGGGACAGCAGACTAACTATGGCTACACCTTC. This sequence encodes CASSPGQQTNYGYTF. The J gene is TRBJ1-2, the V gene TRBV18; 7 bases are shared with TRBD1. Per the germline V gene, CDR1 is KGHSH and CDR2 is LQKENI. With V trimmed by 6 bases and J by 0 bases, 7 bases remained unmatched. This CDR3 spans 15 amino acids.

This rearrangement joins TRBV29-1 to TRBJ2-7; D may be TRBD1 (5 bases). The CDR3 is 15 amino acids. V lost 7 bases, J lost 6 bases, and 25 bases lay in between. Per the germline V gene, CDR1 is SQVTM and CDR2 is ANQGSEA. The CDR3 bases are TGCAGCGACATTAAGGGGCAGCGAAGAAGGGGCGAGCAGTACGTC. Encoded protein: CSDIKGQRRRGEQYV.